The 10 T cell receptor beta chains listed next were all sequenced from one sample in a study of blood T cell repertoires in COVID-19. TCRdb keeps only in-frame clones here, not all; method: immunoSEQ multiplex PCR. This table holds about 290,000 clones, around nine tenths found once. The sample consisted of peripheral blood. The origin of the receptors is a middle-aged woman who had recovered from COVID-19.

This rearrangement joins TRBV5-1 to TRBJ2-5; 12 bases are a match to TRBD2. Germline V CDR1 and CDR2: SGHRS, YFSETQ. Trimming took 0 bases from V and 4 from J; bases not matched to a gene: 4. This CDR3 has 16 amino acids. This CDR3 reads CASSLGLAGGPETQYF. The CDR3 coding sequence is TGCGCCAGCAGCTTGGGGCTAGCGGGAGGGCCAGAGACCCAGTACTTC.

This chain links TRBV4-1 with TRBJ2-1; the match to TRBD2 covers 8 bases. The junction had 4 bases not matched to a gene; V was cut back by 6 bases and J by 0 bases. This CDR3 comprises 15 residues. Germline V gene data show CDR1 as MGHRA and CDR2 as YSYEKL. CDR3 nucleotide sequence: TGCGCCAGCAGGTGGAGCGGGAGCTCCTACAATGAGCAGTTCTTC. Residues: CASRWSGSSYNEQFF.

The gene calls are TRBV3-1 (or the pseudogene TRBV3-2) and TRBJ2-4; possibly TRBD2 for D (6 bases). Germline CDR1 is LGHDT and CDR2 is YNNKEL (reference sequence). The CDR3 loop spans 13 amino acids. Trimming took 3 bases from V and 6 from J, leaving 9 bases between them. The CDR3 protein is CASSHEGGNIQYF. DNA of the CDR3: TGTGCCAGCAGCCACGAGGGAGGAAACATTCAGTACTTC.

The chain employs TRBV28 and TRBJ2-7; D possibly corresponds to TRBD2 (7 bases). Germline V gives CDR1 MDHEN, CDR2 SYDVKM. This CDR3 contains 13 residues. The V end was cut by 7 bases, the J end by 6 bases, with 16 bases between. This CDR3 is CASKNGLGGEQYF. CDR3 sequence (DNA): TGTGCCAGCAAAAATGGACTAGGGGGCGAGCAGTACTTC.

This rearrangement joins TRBV15 to TRBJ2-7; perhaps TRBD1 as D (6 bases). V was shortened by 0 bases and J by 4 bases, with 16 bases between the two germline ends. Germline lookup yields CDR1 LNHNV and CDR2 YYDKDF (reference sequence). The length of the CDR3 is 16 residues. Here the CDR3 reads CATSRDLSGQRYEQYF. In DNA, the CDR3 is TGTGCCACCAGCAGAGATCTAAGCGGACAGCGTTACGAGCAGTACTTC.

V usage is TRBV23-1 and J usage is TRBJ2-1; tentatively, D is TRBD2 (5 bases). TRBV23-1 is placed among ORFs of uncertain function. The ends were cut back, 0 bases at V and 4 bases at J, with 10 bases in the middle. The CDR3 has 15 residues. CDR3 amino acids: CASSQSERPYNEQFF. The DNA of the CDR3 is TGCGCCAGCAGTCAATCGGAGCGGCCTTACAATGAGCAGTTCTTC.

This clone appeared a single time. The chain links TRBV14 to TRBJ2-1, with D perhaps matching TRBD2 (6 bases). This CDR3 comprises 15 residues. The V gene lost 6 bases and the J gene lost 6 bases, with 18 bases spanning the gap. Germline lookup yields CDR1 SGHDN and CDR2 FVKESK. The CDR3 spells CASRGDSPPLNEQFF. CDR3 DNA: TGTGCCAGCAGGGGGGACTCCCCCCCGCTCAATGAGCAGTTCTTC.

The V gene is TRBV24-1, the J gene TRBJ2-3; possibly TRBD1 for D (5 bases). The CDR3 loop spans 16 amino acids. The V gene's germline CDR1 is KGHDR and CDR2 SFDVKD. Trimming cost V 4 bases and J 0 bases, with 13 bases left between them. The CDR3 here is CATSDPTETSTDTQYF. In DNA, the CDR3 is TGTGCCACCAGTGACCCGACAGAAACTAGCACAGATACGCAGTATTTT.

The V and J genes are TRBV2 and TRBJ2-3; perhaps TRBD2 as D (7 bases). The CDR3 is 13 residues long. Trimming took off 5 bases at V and 2 bases at J, with 8 bases between the two ends. In germline, CDR1 is SNHLY, CDR2 FYNNEI. Here the CDR3 DNA reads TGTGCCAGCAGTCGGGGGGCCACAGATACGCAGTATTTT. Translating it yields CASSRGATDTQYF.

The chain is built from TRBV7-6 and TRBJ1-2; TRBD1 matches 11 bases. The V gene end was trimmed by 5 bases and the J gene end by 1 base; junction bases not matched to a gene: 12. Germline CDR1 and CDR2: SGHVS and FNYEAQ. The length of the CDR3 is 18 residues. The DNA for the CDR3 is TGTGCCAGCAGCCCCCACCCGGGACAGGGGGGCGGTAACTATGGCTACACCTTC. Encoded protein: CASSPHPGQGGGNYGYTF.